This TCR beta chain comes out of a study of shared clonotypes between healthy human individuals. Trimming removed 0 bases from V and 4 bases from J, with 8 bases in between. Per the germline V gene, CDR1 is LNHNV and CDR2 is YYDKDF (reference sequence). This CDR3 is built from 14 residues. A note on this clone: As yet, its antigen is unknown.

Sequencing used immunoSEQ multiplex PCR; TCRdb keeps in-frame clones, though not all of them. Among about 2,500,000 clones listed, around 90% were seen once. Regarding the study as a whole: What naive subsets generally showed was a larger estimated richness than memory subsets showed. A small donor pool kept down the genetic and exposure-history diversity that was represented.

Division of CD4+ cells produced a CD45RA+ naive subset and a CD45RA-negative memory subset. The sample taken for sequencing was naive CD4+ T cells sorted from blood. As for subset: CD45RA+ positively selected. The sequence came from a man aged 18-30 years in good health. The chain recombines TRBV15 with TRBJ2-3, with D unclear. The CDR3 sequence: CATSRDVGPDTQYF. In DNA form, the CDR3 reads TGTGCCACCAGCAGAGATGTGGGCCCAGATACGCAGTATTTT.